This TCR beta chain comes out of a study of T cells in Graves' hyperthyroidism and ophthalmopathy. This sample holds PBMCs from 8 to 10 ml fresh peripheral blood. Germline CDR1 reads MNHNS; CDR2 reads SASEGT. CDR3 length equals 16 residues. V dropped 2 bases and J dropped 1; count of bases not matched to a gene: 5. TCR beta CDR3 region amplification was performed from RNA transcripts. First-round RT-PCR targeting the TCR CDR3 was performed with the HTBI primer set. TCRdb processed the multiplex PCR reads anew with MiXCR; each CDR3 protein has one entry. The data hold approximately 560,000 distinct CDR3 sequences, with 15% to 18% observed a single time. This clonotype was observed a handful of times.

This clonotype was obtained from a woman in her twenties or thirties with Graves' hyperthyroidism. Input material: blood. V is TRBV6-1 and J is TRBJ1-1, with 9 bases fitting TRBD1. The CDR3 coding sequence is TGTGCCAGCAGTGAACCTACAGGGGGCTGGAACACTGAAGCTTTCTTT. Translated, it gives CASSEPTGGWNTEAFF.